Included here is one T cell receptor beta chain sequence, with context. Which antigen it targets is not known. The junction departs from the called germline gene at one end, perhaps through a read error. From its cysteine to its phenylalanine, the CDR3 spans 8 amino acids. Only the CDR3 portion is preserved as DNA: 24 bases, with reading frame beginning at the first base. CDR1 is given as DFQATT and CDR2 as SNEGSKA, both from the germline V gene (reference sequence). No treatment had been received by any patient before thyroid surgery. Using T-cell receptor beta sequencing, the researchers looked back retrospectively at clinical samples from patients, gathered between the early 2010s and the late 2010s. The protocol used for the library was PCR. This sample was sequenced with an Illumina HiSeq 4000. The TCR beta-chain CDR3 region of each patient was profiled by high-throughput sequencing. Processing in the source paper ran as follows. Drawing on CDR3 differences between clinicopathological groups, the researchers built a classifier meant to tell apart patients with distant-metastatic papillary thyroid cancer. The Shannon index was used to measure repertoire diversity, and the Morisita-Horn index was used to measure how similar tumor and blood repertoires were. TCRdb trimmed public reads at Q25 via fastp, called clones via MiXCR and kept in-frame beta chains. None of the V and J calls come from the authors' own analysis; TCRdb made them. The sample yields over 15,000 clones; approximately 27% were counted once. Clones ranked in the top ten supply over 20% of the sample.

The source of the sample is a study of metastatic and nonmetastatic thyroid tumors (dated by TCRdb to 2018 to 2020). Describing the broader study: Repertoires were compared across peripheral blood and tumor or nodule tissue samples from malignant and benign thyroid patients.

Paper-wide results and their limitations: In both blood and tumor samples, TCR beta diversity was reported to be significantly higher in malignant tumors than in benign nodules.

The sequence is built from TRBV20-1 and TRBJ1-5, with no reliable assignment of the D segment. The receptor was isolated from a female donor with papillary thyroid cancer or a benign thyroid nodule (not recorded which). Some clones in this sample may be carry-over from other donors' samples. The source material was tumor tissue. The DNA is as follows: TGCAGTGCTAGAGCACCAGACTTT. This gives the protein CSARAPDF.